The source of this T cell receptor (beta chain) is a study of CD4 and CD8 cells across lung adenocarcinoma regions. TCRdb re-called the PCR reads through MiXCR, storing one row per CDR3 protein. The profile shows more than 9,000 distinct CDR3 sequences, about 47% of them singletons. The CDR3 spans 12 residues. In germline, CDR1 is MNHNS, CDR2 SASEGT. The sequencing sample was made of CD4+ T cells from the margin of a lung tumor. The source of this sequence is a male donor with lung adenocarcinoma. The CD4 and CD8 labels of this study may be unreliable. The chain recombines TRBV6-1 with TRBJ2-5; possibly TRBD2 for D (7 bases). The last part of the DNA fits TRBJ2-7 better; the J call may be wrong. Written as DNA, the CDR3 is TGTGCCAGCGGGAGGGGGTATGGCGAGCAGTACTTC. Amino acids: CASGRGYGEQYF.